Below are 3 T cell receptor beta chains sequenced from a single sample in a study of blood T cell repertoires in COVID-19. Repertoires were generated with immunoSEQ multiplex PCR, while TCRdb's copy carries only in-frame clones and drops some. The sample includes about 66,000 clones, approximately 90% of them seen just once. The sequencing input was peripheral blood. The origin of the receptors is a human donor in a cohort sampled during active COVID-19.

The chain's CDR3 is CAIRAGTSGTGETQYF. CDR3 bases: TGTGCCATCAGAGCCGGGACTAGCGGGACCGGAGAGACCCAGTACTTC. J is TRBJ2-5 and V is TRBV10-3; 13 bases map to TRBD2. Unmatched junction bases numbered 8, after V lost 6 bases and J lost 4 bases. The length of the CDR3 is 16 residues. The germline CDR1 and CDR2 sequences are ENHRY and SYGVKD.

V and J are TRBV11-3 and TRBJ2-2; weak D call: TRBD2 (6 bases). With 4 bases removed from V and 5 bases from J, the gap between germline ends came to 14 bases. From germline, CDR1 is SGHNT and CDR2 YENEEA. The CDR3 sequence is 15 residues long. In DNA, the CDR3 is TGTGCCAGCAGCTCGGGGGATGGGTGGACCGGGGAGCTGTTTTTT. Translation gives CASSSGDGWTGELFF.

The CDR3 here is CASSQDQGEDSPLHF. The CDR3, as DNA: TGTGCCAGCAGCCAAGATCAGGGGGAGGATTCACCCCTCCACTTT. The chain joins TRBV3-1 (or the pseudogene TRBV3-2) to TRBJ1-6, with TRBD1 matching over 7 bases. V trimming: 0 bases; J trimming: 8 bases; junction bases outside the gene matches: 4. The length of the CDR3 is 15 residues. The germline CDR1 and CDR2 sequences are LGHDT and YNNKEL (reference sequence).